This T cell receptor beta chain was documented in a study of blood T cells in healthy people across ages. A sample-barcoded 5' primer and a J-beta primer mix were used in a second PCR of roughly 6 to 11 cycles. TCRdb re-called the 5' RACE reads with MiXCR, one entry per CDR3 protein. The profile shows roughly 650,000 distinct CDR3 sequences, 32% of them singletons. V was pared by 4 bases and J by 6 bases, with 11 bases between. The germline V gene has CDR1 SGHTA and CDR2 FQGNSA. CDR3 length: 13 residues. This clonotype was found many times. The antigen is not known. Study-wide results and limits: Both higher diversity and more naive CD4+ cells marked long-lived donors when set against aged donors.

V and J are TRBV7-2 and TRBJ2-3; D is uncertain. The sequenced sample consisted of blood. The TCR comes from a woman older than 75 in good health. CDR3 nucleotides: TGTGCCAGCAGCTCACGGCGCCGCGATACGCAGTATTTT. Protein product: CASSSRRRDTQYF.